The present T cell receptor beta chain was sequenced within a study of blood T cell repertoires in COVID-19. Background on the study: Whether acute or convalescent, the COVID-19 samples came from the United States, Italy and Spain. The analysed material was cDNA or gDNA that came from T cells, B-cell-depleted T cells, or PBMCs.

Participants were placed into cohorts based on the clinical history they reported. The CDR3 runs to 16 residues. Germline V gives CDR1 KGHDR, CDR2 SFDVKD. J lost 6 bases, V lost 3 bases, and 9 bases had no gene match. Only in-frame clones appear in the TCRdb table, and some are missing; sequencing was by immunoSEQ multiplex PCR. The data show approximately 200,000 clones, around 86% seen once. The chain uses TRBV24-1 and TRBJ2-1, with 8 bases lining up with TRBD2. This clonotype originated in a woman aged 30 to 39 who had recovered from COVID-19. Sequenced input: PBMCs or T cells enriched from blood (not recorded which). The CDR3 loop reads CATSDVLAGGFNEQFF. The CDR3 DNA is TGTGCCACCAGTGATGTTCTGGCGGGAGGATTCAATGAGCAGTTCTTC.